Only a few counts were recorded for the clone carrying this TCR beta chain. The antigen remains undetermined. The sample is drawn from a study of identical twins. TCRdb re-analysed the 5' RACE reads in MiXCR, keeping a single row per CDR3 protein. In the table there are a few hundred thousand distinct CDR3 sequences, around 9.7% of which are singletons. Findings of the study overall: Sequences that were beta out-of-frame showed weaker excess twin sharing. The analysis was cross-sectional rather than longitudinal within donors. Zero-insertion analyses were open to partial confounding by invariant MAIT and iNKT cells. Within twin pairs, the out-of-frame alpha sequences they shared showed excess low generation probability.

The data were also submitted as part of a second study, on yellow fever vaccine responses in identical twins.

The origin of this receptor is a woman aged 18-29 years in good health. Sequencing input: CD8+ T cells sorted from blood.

CDR3 region: CASSTRTGVYEQYF. CDR3 sequence (DNA): TGTGCCAGCAGCACACGGACAGGAGTCTACGAGCAGTACTTC. The genes are TRBV7-9 and TRBJ2-7; 7 bases line up with TRBD1. The J segment lost 3 bases and the V segment lost 5 bases, leaving 7 bases of the junction unmatched. The CDR3 has 14 amino acids. The germline CDR1 and CDR2 sequences are SEHNR and FQNEAQ (reference sequence). The entire variable domain, with the rest obtained from reference TRBV7-9 and TRBJ2-7, is as follows: DTGVSQNPRHKITKRGQNVTFRCDPISEHNRLYWYRQTLGQGPEFLTYFQNEAQLEKSRLLSDRFSAERPKGSFSTLEIQRTEQGDSAMYLCASSTRTGVYEQYFGPGTRLTVT.